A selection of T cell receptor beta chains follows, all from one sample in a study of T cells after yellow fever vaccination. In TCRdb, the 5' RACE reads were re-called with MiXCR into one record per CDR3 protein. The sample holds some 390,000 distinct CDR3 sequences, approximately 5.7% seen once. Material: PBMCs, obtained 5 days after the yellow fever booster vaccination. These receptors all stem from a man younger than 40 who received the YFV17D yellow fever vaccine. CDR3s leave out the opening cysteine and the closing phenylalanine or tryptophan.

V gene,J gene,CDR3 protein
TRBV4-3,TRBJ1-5,ASSQGYGGNQPQH
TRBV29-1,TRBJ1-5,SVASGDQPQH
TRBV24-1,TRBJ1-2,ATSPGGTFGGYT
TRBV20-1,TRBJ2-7,SAKTSGLPE
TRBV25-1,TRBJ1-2,ASSQLYGYT
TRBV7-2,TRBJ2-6,ASSPQFSGANVLT
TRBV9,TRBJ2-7,ASSPPGLAGNYEQY
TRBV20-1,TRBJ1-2,SAPPGPPTPSNYGYT
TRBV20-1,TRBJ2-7,SAPVAGGPYEQY
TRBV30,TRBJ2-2,AWRWATNTGELF
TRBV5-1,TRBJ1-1,ASSLERGTEAF
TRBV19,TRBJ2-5,ASSVRGTQY
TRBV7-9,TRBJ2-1,ASIGTSGEQF
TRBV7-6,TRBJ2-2,ASSGRGAGGTGELF
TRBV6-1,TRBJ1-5,ASSRDRNNQPQH
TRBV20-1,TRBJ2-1,SAKATSLEQF
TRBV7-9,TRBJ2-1,ASSFVERSVEQF
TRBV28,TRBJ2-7,ASSFRAGFEQY
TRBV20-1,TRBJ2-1,SAREAGSTYNEQF
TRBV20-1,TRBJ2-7,SALQGARYEQY
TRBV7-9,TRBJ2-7,ASSAPGQNYEQY
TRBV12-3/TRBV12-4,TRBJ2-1,ASSFGLGNEQF
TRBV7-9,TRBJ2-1,ASSRDSLNPYNEQF
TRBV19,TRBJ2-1,ATLGQGRYNEQF
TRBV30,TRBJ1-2,AWSRANNYGYT
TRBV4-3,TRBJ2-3,ASSQRGGWTDTQY
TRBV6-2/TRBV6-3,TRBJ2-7,ASNRFGLGGEQY
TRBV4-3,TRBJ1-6,ASSRTGVNSPLH
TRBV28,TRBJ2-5,ASSLISLEGETQY